This TCR beta chain was sequenced during a study of cytomegalovirus exposure and HLA in healthy donors. Sequenced by immunoSEQ multiplex PCR; TCRdb stores in-frame clones only, minus some. Seen here are over 85,000 clones, approximately 93% observed once, and the top ten hold around 1.1%. Per germline, CDR1 LGHNA and CDR2 YSLEER. The length of the CDR3 is 16 residues. Trimming removed 1 base from V and 5 bases from J, with 15 bases in between. The gene calls are TRBV4-3 and TRBJ2-1; unclear D gene. This TCR was sampled from a woman in her 30s in good health and CMV-seropositive. Sample: PBMCs. The CDR3 loop is CASSQGAAQSNNEQFF. In DNA form, the CDR3 reads TGCGCCAGCAGCCAAGGGGCAGCCCAGAGTAACAATGAGCAGTTCTTC.